This T cell receptor (beta chain) was sequenced during a study of CXCR3-negative and CXCR3-positive naive CD8 T cells. General study findings and limits: TRB CDR3s of CXCR3-positive naive cells were more hydrophobic than those of CXCR3-negative naive cells. CXCR3-negative and CXCR3-positive naive cells shared comparable TRBV-TRBJ usage, but memory cells did not. Memory CD8+ T cell repertoires were far less diverse than both naive subsets.

On this clonotype itself: The antigen is unknown.

Via 5' RACE with UMI labels, TRB cDNA libraries were prepared. TCRdb re-called the 5' RACE reads; every CDR3 protein appears as one record, without DNA. Here the sample table reports some 48,000 distinct CDR3 sequences. Naive CD8+ T cells had a CD45RO-CCR7+CD27+CD95- phenotype. The V gene's germline CDR1 is MDHEN and CDR2 SYDVKM. The CDR3 runs to 13 residues. Sample: naive CXCR3- CD8+ T cells from blood. Subset noted: CD45RO-CCR7+CD27+CD95- naive CD8+ T cells lacking CXCR3 (TNR3-). The source of this sequence is a human donor in good health. Some clones in this sample may be carry-over from other donors' samples. The J gene is TRBJ1-5, the V gene TRBV28; TCRdb's D call of TRBD1 is untestable without DNA. This chain's CDR3 is CASNLRTDGTQHF.